Listed here is a single T cell receptor (beta chain). The CDR3 has 16 residues. Assay: immunoSEQ multiplex PCR; the TCRdb copy retains only in-frame clones and omits some. Altogether under 150,000 clones are present, roughly 90% being singletons, with the ten largest covering approximately 7.5%. These data are taken from a study of control samples from healthy donors and cancer patients. The genes are TRBV21-1 and TRBJ1-2. TRBV21-1 is annotated as a pseudogene. The sequenced sample consisted of PBMCs. The receptor comes from a man aged 50 or older with head and neck cancer. In DNA, the CDR3 is TGTGCCAGCAGCAAAAAAGGGTTTGTGGGGGGGGGAGGCTACACCTTC. It is translated as CASSKKGFVGGGGYTF.